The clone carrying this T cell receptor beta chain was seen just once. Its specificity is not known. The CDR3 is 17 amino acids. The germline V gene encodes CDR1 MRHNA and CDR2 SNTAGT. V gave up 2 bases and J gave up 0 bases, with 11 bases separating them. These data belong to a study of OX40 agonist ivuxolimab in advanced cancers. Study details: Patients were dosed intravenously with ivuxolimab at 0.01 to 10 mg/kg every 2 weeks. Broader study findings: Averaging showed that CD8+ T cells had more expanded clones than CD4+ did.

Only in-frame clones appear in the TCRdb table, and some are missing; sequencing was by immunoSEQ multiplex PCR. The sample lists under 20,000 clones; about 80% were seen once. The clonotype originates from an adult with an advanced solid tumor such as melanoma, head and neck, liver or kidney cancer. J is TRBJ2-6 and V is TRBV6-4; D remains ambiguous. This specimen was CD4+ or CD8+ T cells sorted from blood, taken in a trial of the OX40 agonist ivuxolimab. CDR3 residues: CASSDPSVCSGANVLTF. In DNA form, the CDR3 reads TGTGCCAGCAGTGACCCTTCCGTGTGCTCTGGGGCCAACGTCCTGACTTTC.